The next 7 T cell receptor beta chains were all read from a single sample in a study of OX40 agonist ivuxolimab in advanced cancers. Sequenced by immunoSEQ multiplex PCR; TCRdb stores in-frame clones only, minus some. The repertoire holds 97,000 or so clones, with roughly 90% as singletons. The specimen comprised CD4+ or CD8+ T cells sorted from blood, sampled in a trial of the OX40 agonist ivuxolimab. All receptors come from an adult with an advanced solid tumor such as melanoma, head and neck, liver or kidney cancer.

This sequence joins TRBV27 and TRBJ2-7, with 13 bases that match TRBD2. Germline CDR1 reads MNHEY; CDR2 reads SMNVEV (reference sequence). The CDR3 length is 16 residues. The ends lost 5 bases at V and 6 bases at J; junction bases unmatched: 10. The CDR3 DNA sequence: TGTGCCAGCAGTATACTAGCGGGAGGGCCGGGGGCCGAGCAGTACTTC. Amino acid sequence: CASSILAGGPGAEQYF.

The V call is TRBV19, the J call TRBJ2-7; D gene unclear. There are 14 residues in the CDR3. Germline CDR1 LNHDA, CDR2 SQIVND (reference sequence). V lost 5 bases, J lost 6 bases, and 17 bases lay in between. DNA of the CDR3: TGTGCCAGTAGTCCCGGCCCCGGACCCCTCGAGCAGTACTTC. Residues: CASSPGPGPLEQYF.

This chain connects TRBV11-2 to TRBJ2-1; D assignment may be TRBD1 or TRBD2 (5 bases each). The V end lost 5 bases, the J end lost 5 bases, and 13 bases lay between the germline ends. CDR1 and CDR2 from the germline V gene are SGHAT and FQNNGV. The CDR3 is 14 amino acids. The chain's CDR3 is CASSASGTDNEQFF. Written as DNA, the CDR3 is TGTGCCAGCAGCGCTTCCGGGACCGACAATGAGCAGTTCTTC.

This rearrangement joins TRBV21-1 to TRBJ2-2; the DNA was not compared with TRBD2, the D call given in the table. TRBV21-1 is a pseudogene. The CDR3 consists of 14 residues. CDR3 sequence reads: CASSQRTLQGELFF. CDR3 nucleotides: TGTGCCAGCTCGCAGCGAACACTACAAGGGGAGCTGTTTTTT.

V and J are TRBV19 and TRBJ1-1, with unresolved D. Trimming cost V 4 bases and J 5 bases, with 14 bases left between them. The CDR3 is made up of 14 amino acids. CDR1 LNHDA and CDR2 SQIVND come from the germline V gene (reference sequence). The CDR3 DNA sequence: TGTGCCAGTAGTAGTTTAAACTTGGGGACTGAAGCTTTCTTT. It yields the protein CASSSLNLGTEAFF.

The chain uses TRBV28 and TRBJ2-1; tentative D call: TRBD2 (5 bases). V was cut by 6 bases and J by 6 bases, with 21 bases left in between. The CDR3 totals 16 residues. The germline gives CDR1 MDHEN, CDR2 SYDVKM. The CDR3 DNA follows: TGTGCCAGCAGAGCCGATACTAGTCCGCTTGTCAATGAGCAGTTCTTC. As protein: CASRADTSPLVNEQFF.

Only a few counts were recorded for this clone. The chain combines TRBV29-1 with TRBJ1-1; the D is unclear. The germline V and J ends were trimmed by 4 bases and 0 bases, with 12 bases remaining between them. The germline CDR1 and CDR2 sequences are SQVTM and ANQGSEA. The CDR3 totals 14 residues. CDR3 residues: CSVGFPGLNTEAFF. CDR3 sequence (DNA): TGCAGCGTTGGATTTCCTGGGTTGAACACTGAAGCTTTCTTT. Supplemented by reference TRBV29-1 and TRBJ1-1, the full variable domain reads SAVISQKPSRDICQRGTSLTIQCQVDSQVTMMFWYRQQPGQSLTLIATANQGSEATYESGFVIDKFPISRPNLTFSTLTVSNMSPEDSSIYLCSVGFPGLNTEAFFGQGTRLTVV.